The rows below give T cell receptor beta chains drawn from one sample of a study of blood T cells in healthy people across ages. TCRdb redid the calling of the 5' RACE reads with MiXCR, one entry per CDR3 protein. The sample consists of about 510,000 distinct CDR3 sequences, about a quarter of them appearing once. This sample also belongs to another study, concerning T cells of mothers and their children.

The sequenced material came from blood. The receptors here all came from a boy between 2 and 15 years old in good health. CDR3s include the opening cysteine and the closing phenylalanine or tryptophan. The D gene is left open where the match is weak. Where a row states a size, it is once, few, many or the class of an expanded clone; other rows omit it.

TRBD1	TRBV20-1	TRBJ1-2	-	TGCAGTGCGGGACAGGGAGGTGGCTACACCTTC	CSAGQGGGYTF
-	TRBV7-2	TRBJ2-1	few	TGTGCCAGCCCCCCCGGTCCGGAATACAATGAGCAGTTCTTC	CASPPGPEYNEQFF
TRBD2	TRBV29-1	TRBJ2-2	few	TGCAGCGTTGCTAGCGGGAGCGCCAGTGCCGGGGAGCTGTTTTTT	CSVASGSASAGELFF
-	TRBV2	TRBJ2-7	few	TGTGCCAGCAGTGAACAGGGCCTGGGGGGCTACGAGCAGTACTTC	CASSEQGLGGYEQYF
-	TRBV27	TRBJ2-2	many	TGTGCCAGCAGTTTATCTCGAGCCCGGGAGCTGTTTTTT	CASSLSRARELFF
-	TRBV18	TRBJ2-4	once	TGTGCCAGCTCACCACCAGTGCGACTAGCCAAAAACATTCAGTACTTC	CASSPPVRLAKNIQYF
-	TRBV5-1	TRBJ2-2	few	TGCGCCAGCAGCTTGGTCCAGTCCACCGGGGAGCTGTTTTTT	CASSLVQSTGELFF
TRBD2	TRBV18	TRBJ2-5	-	TGTGCCAGCTCACCACCACGGACTAGCGGCGACCAAGAGACCCAGTACTTC	CASSPPRTSGDQETQYF
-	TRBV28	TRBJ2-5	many	TGTGCCAGCGATGGTCGGGCGGGGTACGGAATAGCGACCCAGTACTTC	CASDGRAGYGIATQYF
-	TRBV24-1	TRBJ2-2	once	TGTGCCACCACAGGTAGCCCGCGGGCGAACACCGGGGAGCTGTTTTTT	CATTGSPRANTGELFF
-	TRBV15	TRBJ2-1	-	TGTGCCACCAGCAGCGCTCGGGTGGCTGAGCAGTTCTTC	CATSSARVAEQFF
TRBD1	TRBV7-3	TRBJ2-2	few	TGTGCCGGCGGGGACAGGGTGCAGGGCGGGGAGCTGTTTTTT	CAGGDRVQGGELFF
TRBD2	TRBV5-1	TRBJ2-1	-	TGCGCCAGCAGCACCAGGACTAGCGGGAGTACCTACAATGAGCAGTTCTTC	CASSTRTSGSTYNEQFF
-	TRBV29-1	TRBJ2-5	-	TGCAGCGTTGAGTGGCAAGAGACCCAGTACTTC	CSVEWQETQYF
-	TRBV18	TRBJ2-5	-	TGTGCCAGCTCACCACCGGTTCAGGTGGTGGAGACCCAGTACTTC	CASSPPVQVVETQYF
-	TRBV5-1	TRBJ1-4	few	TGCGCCAGCAGCTTGGATCTTCGTAATGAAAAACTGTTTTTT	CASSLDLRNEKLFF
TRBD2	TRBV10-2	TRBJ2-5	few	TGCGCCAGCAGTGACCCGGGACTAGGAGGAGAGACCCAGTACTTC	CASSDPGLGGETQYF
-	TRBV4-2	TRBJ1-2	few	TGTGCCAGCAGCCAAGGGGTCCACCGGGACAAAGCTAACTATGGCTACACCTTC	CASSQGVHRDKANYGYTF
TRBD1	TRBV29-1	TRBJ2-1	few	TGCAGCGTTGAAGTTGGACAGGGGTTAAATGAGCAGTTCTTC	CSVEVGQGLNEQFF
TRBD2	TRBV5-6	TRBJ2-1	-	TGTGCCAGCAGCTTGCACGCTAGCGGGAGCAGTGAGCAGTTCTTC	CASSLHASGSSEQFF
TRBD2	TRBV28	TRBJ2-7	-	TGTGCCACCCTAGCGGGAGTCTCCTACGAGCAGTACTTC	CATLAGVSYEQYF
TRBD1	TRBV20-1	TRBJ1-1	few	TGCAGTGCTAGAAAGACAGGGGGCCTAAATAATTGGGCTTTCTTT	CSARKTGGLNNWAFF
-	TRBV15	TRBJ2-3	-	TGTGCCACCAGCGGCGGGCAAAGCACAGATACGCAGTATTTT	CATSGGQSTDTQYF
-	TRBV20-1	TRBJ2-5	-	TGCAGTGCTAATTTGGCGACAGTTCTGGAGACCCAGTACTTC	CSANLATVLETQYF
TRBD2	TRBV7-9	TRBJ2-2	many	TGTGCCAGCAGCTGGAGCGAGGCTAGCGGGAGCATCGGCGGGGAGCTGTTTTTT	CASSWSEASGSIGGELFF
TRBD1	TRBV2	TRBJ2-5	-	TGTGCCAGCGGACGGCCGGGACAGGGGCCTTACCAAGAGGCCCAGTACTTC	CASGRPGQGPYQEAQYF
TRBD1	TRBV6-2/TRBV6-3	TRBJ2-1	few	TGTGCCAGCAGTTACTCGCCCTCCCGGGACAGGGGAGGAGCGGGGTACAATGAGCAGTTCTTC	CASSYSPSRDRGGAGYNEQFF
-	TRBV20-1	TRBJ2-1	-	TGCAGTGCTAGTAGCCGGGATTCACACTACAATGAGCAGTTCTTC	CSASSRDSHYNEQFF
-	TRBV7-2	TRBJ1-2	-	TGTGTCAGCAGCTTATCGGGACAACGAAACTATGGCTACACCTTC	CVSSLSGQRNYGYTF